Listed below are T cell receptor beta chains from one sample, sequenced in a study of radiation and T cells in renal cell carcinoma. Method: immunoSEQ multiplex PCR; TCRdb's copy keeps in-frame clones and lacks some. The profile shows about 7,900 clones, around three fifths of them singletons. The specimen comprised tumor tissue, sampled from a patient whose treatment was nephrectomy without radiotherapy. The receptor source for this set is a woman between 65 and 79 years old with renal cell carcinoma. Each CDR3 is given with its conserved first and last residue. The D gene is left open where the match is weak. Where a row states a size, it is once, few, many or the class of an expanded clone; other rows omit it.

few,12,NA,TRBV29-1,TRBJ2-1,CSSDTSYNEQFF,TGCAGCTCAGATACCTCCTACAATGAGCAGTTCTTC
few,12,NA,TRBV11-2,TRBJ1-4,CASNSVGEKLFF,TGTGCCAGCAACTCAGTGGGGGAAAAACTGTTTTTT
few,17,TRBD2,TRBV7-2,TRBJ2-1,CASSERGGGLSYNEQFF,TGTGCCAGCAGCGAGAGGGGCGGGGGGCTCTCCTACAATGAGCAGTTCTTC
NA,11,NA,TRBV19,TRBJ1-4,CASTENEKLFF,TGTGCCAGTACCGAAAATGAAAAACTGTTTTTT
NA,14,NA,TRBV19,TRBJ2-1,CASSIVAQGHEQFF,TGTGCCAGTAGTATAGTGGCCCAGGGCCATGAGCAGTTCTTC
NA,15,NA,TRBV7-2,TRBJ1-3,CASTMNRASGNTIYF,TGTGCCAGCACCATGAACAGGGCGTCTGGAAACACCATATATTTT
NA,14,TRBD1,TRBV2,TRBJ2-2,CASTRDRGAGELFF,TGTGCCAGCACCCGGGACAGGGGGGCCGGGGAGCTGTTTTTT
NA,17,TRBD1,TRBV5-1,TRBJ1-2,CASSLEGQGGVGDGYTF,TGCGCCAGCAGCTTGGAGGGACAGGGTGGGGTAGGTGATGGCTACACCTTC
NA,14,NA,TRBV7-2,TRBJ2-5,CASSPSGSTGAQYF,TGTGCCAGCAGCCCGAGCGGTAGTACTGGGGCCCAGTACTTC
NA,13,TRBD1,TRBV19,TRBJ2-7,CASSIAGGSEQYF,TGTGCCAGTAGTATAGCAGGGGGCAGCGAGCAGTACTTC
NA,13,NA,TRBV19,TRBJ1-1,CASSQVRGTEAFF,TGTGCCAGTAGTCAGGTACGGGGGACTGAAGCTTTCTTT
NA,15,TRBD2,TRBV5-1,TRBJ2-7,CASSLNSGGTYEQYF,TGCGCCAGCAGCTTGAATAGCGGGGGGACCTACGAGCAGTACTTC
once,11,NA,TRBV6-1,TRBJ2-5,CASSYGGTQYF,TGTGCCAGCAGTTACGGTGGGACCCAGTACTTC
few,14,NA,TRBV18,TRBJ1-5,CASSLTGGDQPQHF,TGTGCCAGCTCACTAACAGGTGGAGATCAGCCCCAGCATTTT
NA,12,NA,TRBV15,TRBJ1-5,CATSREFQPQHF,TGTGCCACCAGCAGAGAGTTTCAGCCCCAGCATTTT
NA,14,NA,TRBV11-2,TRBJ1-1,CASSPGLRNTEAFF,TGTGCCAGCAGCCCGGGACTCAGGAACACTGAAGCTTTCTTT
NA,13,NA,TRBV7-2,TRBJ2-1,CASSLGPYNEQFF,TGTGCCAGCAGCTTAGGTCCATACAATGAGCAGTTCTTC
once,16,NA,TRBV27,TRBJ2-7,CASSLISFGTLYEQYF,TGTGCCAGCAGTTTGATATCCTTCGGAACCCTCTACGAGCAGTACTTC
NA,15,NA,TRBV27,TRBJ2-5,CASSWGGAPGETQYF,TGTGCCAGCAGCTGGGGGGGGGCGCCAGGGGAGACCCAGTACTTC
NA,14,TRBD1,TRBV5-1,TRBJ1-2,CASRAGGDLEGYTF,TGCGCCAGCCGGGCAGGGGGCGATCTGGAAGGCTACACCTTC
NA,16,TRBD1,TRBV19,TRBJ1-5,CASSLVRDSSNQPQHF,TGTGCCAGTAGTCTGGTGCGGGACAGTAGCAATCAGCCCCAGCATTTT
NA,14,TRBD1,TRBV6-5,TRBJ1-6,CASRNRGSNSPLHF,TGTGCCAGCAGAAACAGGGGGAGTAATTCACCCCTCCACTTT
NA,12,NA,TRBV7-9,TRBJ2-1,CASSFDSNEQFF,TGTGCCAGCAGCTTCGACAGTAATGAGCAGTTCTTC
NA,17,NA,TRBV5-1,TRBJ2-4,CASSLEGSRLGADIQYF,TGCGCCAGCAGCTTGGAGGGCTCACGTTTGGGGGCCGACATTCAGTACTTC
NA,15,NA,TRBV6-5,TRBJ1-2,CASSSPRELNYGYTF,TGTGCCAGCAGTAGCCCCCGGGAGCTTAACTATGGCTACACCTTC
NA,13,NA,TRBV2,TRBJ1-1,CASRPGIITEAFF,TGTGCCAGCAGGCCAGGGATAATCACTGAAGCTTTCTTT
NA,13,TRBD1,TRBV6-1,TRBJ1-2,CASRQQGAGGYTF,TGTGCCAGCAGACAACAGGGGGCAGGTGGCTACACCTTC
few,12,NA,TRBV19,TRBJ2-2,CASSVNTGELFF,TGTGCCAGTAGTGTGAACACCGGGGAGCTGTTTTTT